Reported below is one T cell receptor (beta chain). The data derive from a study of shared clonotypes between healthy human individuals. In replicate PCRs of unsorted PBMC, 250 to 350 ng DNA, 25,000 to 35,000 T cell genomes, was used. Some clones are missing from TCRdb's copy, which holds only in-frame ones; the method was immunoSEQ multiplex PCR. The sample includes hundreds of thousands of clones, around 79% of them seen just once. Genomic DNA for unsorted samples was obtained from around 97 million PBMCs. Sequencing used PBMCs. The receptor's source is a woman in her thirties or forties in good health. Some clones in this sample may be carry-over from other donors' samples.

The CDR3 nucleotides are TGCAGTGCTAGATGGCTAGCGGAGCAGTTCTTC. This codes for CSARWLAEQFF. This chain joins TRBV20-1 and TRBJ2-1; tentative D call: TRBD2 (6 bases). The V gene lost 2 bases and the J gene lost 10 bases, with 9 bases spanning the gap. Germline lookup yields CDR1 DFQATT and CDR2 SNEGSKA (reference sequence). The CDR3 loop spans 11 amino acids.